Listed here are 16 T cell receptor beta chains from one sample, sequenced in a study of T cell clones after liver transplantation. Method: immunoSEQ multiplex PCR; TCRdb's copy keeps in-frame clones and lacks some. The sample consists of 31,000 or so clones, about 93% of them appearing once. The starting material was CD8+ T cells from blood, obtained 12 months after liver transplant. These receptors all stem from a human patient who received a liver transplant. Some T cells may be supplied by the graft donor.

This chain links TRBV5-5 with TRBJ2-7; tentative D call: TRBD1 (6 bases). Germline V lookup: CDR1 SGHKS, CDR2 YYEKEE (reference sequence). This CDR3 comprises 11 residues. Deletions cut 4 bases from V and 6 bases from J, with 8 bases between. This CDR3 is CASSVQGEQYF. CDR3 coding DNA: TGTGCCAGCAGCGTACAGGGCGAGCAGTACTTC.

This clone is a singleton in its sample. CDR3 amino acids: CAIPRYGTYNEQFF. The CDR3 DNA follows: TGTGCCATCCCCCGTTACGGCACTTACAATGAGCAGTTCTTC. V gene TRBV2 combines with J gene TRBJ2-1; D is uncertain. Trimming stripped 10 bases from V and 4 bases from J, with 17 bases between. The length of the CDR3 is 14 residues. Germline CDR1 is SNHLY and CDR2 is FYNNEI.

CDR3 protein: CASSPGSPKTEAFF. CDR3 in DNA: TGTGCCAGCAGCCCAGGAAGCCCTAAGACTGAAGCTTTCTTT. The chain uses TRBV5-4 and TRBJ1-1; D gene unclear. The V gene lost 4 bases and the J gene lost 5 bases, with 15 bases spanning the gap. Per the germline V gene, CDR1 is SGHNT and CDR2 is YYREEE (reference sequence). The CDR3 runs 14 residues. The full variable domain, completed using reference TRBV5-4 and TRBJ1-1, is ETGVTQSPTHLIKTRGQQVTLRCSSQSGHNTVSWYQQALGQGPQFIFQYYREEENGRGNFPPRFSGLQFPNYSSELNVNALELDDSALYLCASSPGSPKTEAFFGQGTRLTVV.

The V and J genes are TRBV2 and TRBJ1-2; a possible D gene is TRBD1 (6 bases). The V gene lost 8 bases and the J gene lost 6 bases, with 16 bases spanning the gap. There are 13 residues in the CDR3. Per the germline V gene, CDR1 is SNHLY and CDR2 is FYNNEI. The CDR3 DNA is TGTGCCAGCCAGGTGGGACAACCCAATGGCTACACCTTC. Translation gives CASQVGQPNGYTF.

This chain joins TRBV27 and TRBJ1-4; D remains ambiguous. The V gene lost 6 bases and the J gene lost 3 bases, with 5 bases spanning the gap. CDR1 is MNHEY, CDR2 SMNVEV, per germline (reference sequence). This CDR3 is built from 12 residues. The CDR3 sequence: CASRDPNEKLFF. The CDR3 DNA reads TGTGCCAGCAGGGACCCTAATGAAAAACTGTTTTTT.

The J gene is TRBJ2-3, the V gene TRBV4-2, with D tentatively TRBD2 (5 bases). V lost 1 base to trimming and J lost 0 bases, with 11 bases between them. Germline V CDR1 and CDR2: LGHNA, YNFKEQ. The CDR3 extends over 16 amino acids. CDR3 sequence reads: CASSQGGERSTDTQYF. The DNA of the CDR3 is TGTGCCAGCAGCCAAGGAGGAGAGCGGAGCACAGATACGCAGTATTTT.

The gene calls are TRBV19 and TRBJ1-1, with D uncertain. Germline values: CDR1 LNHDA, CDR2 SQIVND (reference sequence). CDR3 length: 11 residues. The germline V and J ends were trimmed by 6 bases and 10 bases, with 12 bases remaining between them. CDR3 coding DNA: TGTGCCAGTAGGGAGAACCTGGGAGCTTTCTTT. Residues: CASRENLGAFF.

The chain's CDR3 is CASSVLGIQPQHF. The CDR3 nucleotides are TGTGCCAGCAGTGTTTTGGGGATACAGCCCCAGCATTTT. The chain combines TRBV6-1 with TRBJ1-5; D is unclear. The CDR3 is made up of 13 amino acids. Trimming removed 4 bases at V and 7 bases at J, with 11 bases between. Germline assignment: CDR1 MNHNS and CDR2 SASEGT.

V and J are TRBV7-9 and TRBJ2-1; 9 nucleotides match TRBD2. CDR1 SEHNR and CDR2 FQNEAQ come from the germline V gene (reference sequence). The CDR3 runs to 17 residues. Germline trimming cut 6 bases from V and 4 bases from J; bases unmatched to any gene: 13. The CDR3 spells CASSFAVGTSIYNEQFF. CDR3 in DNA: TGTGCCAGCAGTTTCGCCGTCGGGACTAGCATATACAATGAGCAGTTCTTC.

The chain carries TRBV7-6 and TRBJ1-2; D ambiguous. The germline V gene encodes CDR1 SGHVS and CDR2 FNYEAQ. V dropped 1 base and J dropped 6 bases, with 6 bases sitting between them. This CDR3 has 12 residues. This chain's CDR3 is CASSLGTDGYTF. The DNA of the CDR3 is TGTGCCAGCAGCTTAGGGACGGATGGCTACACCTTC.

The gene calls are TRBV28 and TRBJ2-7; D is possibly TRBD1 (5 bases). The germline V gene encodes CDR1 MDHEN and CDR2 SYDVKM. V was clipped by 3 bases and J by 2 bases, with 11 bases between them. This CDR3 is 14 amino acids long. The CDR3 sequence: CASSFQGSAYEQYF. CDR3 in DNA: TGTGCCAGCAGTTTTCAGGGAAGTGCCTACGAGCAGTACTTC.

The rearrangement links TRBV28 to TRBJ2-2, with a possible D match to TRBD2 (6 bases). This CDR3 comprises 17 residues. The germline V gene has CDR1 MDHEN and CDR2 SYDVKM. V was pared by 5 bases and J by 0 bases, with 16 bases between. CDR3 coding DNA: TGTGCCAGCAGTCCCCTCTTAGCGGACTCGAACACCGGGGAGCTGTTTTTT. Its translation is CASSPLLADSNTGELFF. The full variable domain, completed using reference TRBV28 and TRBJ2-2, is DVKVTQSSRYLVKRTGEKVFLECVQDMDHENMFWYRQDPGLGLRLIYFSYDVKMKEKGDIPEGYSVSREKKERFSLILESASTNQTSMYLCASSPLLADSNTGELFFGEGSRLTVL.

The rearrangement joins TRBV4-1 to TRBJ2-7; D tentatively fits TRBD1 or TRBD2 (5 bases each). The CDR3 has 14 amino acids. The germline V and J ends were trimmed by 5 bases and 3 bases, with 14 bases remaining between them. Germline V gives CDR1 MGHRA, CDR2 YSYEKL. The CDR3 spells CASSFRDGVYEQYF. CDR3 coding DNA: TGCGCCAGCAGCTTCCGGGACGGAGTCTACGAGCAGTACTTC.

Only a few counts were recorded for this clone. This chain links TRBV4-1 with TRBJ1-4; a possible D gene is TRBD1 (6 bases). Trimming stripped 0 bases from V and 5 bases from J, with 16 bases between. The CDR3 consists of 17 residues. CDR1 is MGHRA, CDR2 YSYEKL, per germline. CDR3 DNA sequence: TGCGCCAGCAGCCAAGATGCCGGACAGAGCCCCAATGAAAAACTGTTTTTT. This translates into CASSQDAGQSPNEKLFF.

The genes are TRBV9 and TRBJ2-7; 11 bases are a match to TRBD1. The CDR3 consists of 15 residues. Germline CDR1 and CDR2: SGDLS and YYNGEE. Trimming at V came to 4 bases and at J to 3 bases, leaving 6 bases not matched to a gene. CDR3 sequence: CASSPSGTGGYEQYF. CDR3 DNA: TGTGCCAGCAGCCCCTCGGGGACAGGGGGCTACGAGCAGTACTTC.

The V gene is TRBV4-2, the J gene TRBJ2-7; 9 positions agree with TRBD2. V lost 3 bases, J lost 5 bases, and 8 bases stayed unmatched. The CDR3 contains 15 residues. Germline CDR1 LGHNA, CDR2 YNFKEQ. CDR3 sequence: CASSHGGRADDEQYF. CDR3 nucleotide sequence: TGTGCCAGCAGCCACGGCGGGAGGGCCGATGACGAGCAGTACTTC.